This TCR beta chain was identified during a study of shared clonotypes between healthy human individuals. The CDR3 extends over 19 amino acids. CD45RO-negative, CCR7-positively selected cells formed the naive CD8 fraction, excluding terminally differentiated effector memory CD45RA+ cells. Sequencing used immunoSEQ multiplex PCR; TCRdb keeps in-frame clones, though not all of them. The data hold around 600,000 clones, with 85% to 95% observed a single time. Findings and caveats of the study: On the whole, naive subsets had larger estimated richness than memory subsets had. Though the depth was large, rarefaction showed that sorted-subset sequencing was incomplete.

This clone was found once. Its antigen remains unknown. The sequenced sample consisted of naive CD8+ T cells sorted from blood. The V call is TRBV12-2, the J call TRBJ2-7; the table gives TRBD2 as D, unverified against the DNA. TRBV12-2 is a listed pseudogene. The sequence came from a woman aged 25 to 39 in good health. The CDR3 loop reads CASRPTPGTSGSIPYEQYF. The CDR3 DNA reads TGTGCAAGTCGCCCTACCCCCGGGACTAGCGGGAGCATCCCCTACGAGCAGTACTTC.